This T cell receptor (beta chain) was recorded in a study of T cell responses to AZD1222 COVID-19 vaccine. Profiled with immunoSEQ multiplex PCR; TCRdb holds only in-frame clones, not every one. The sample contains more than 140,000 clones, more than 70% of which appear only once. Trimming took 3 bases from V and 5 from J, leaving 17 bases between them. The germline V gene encodes CDR1 SEHNR and CDR2 FQNEAQ (reference sequence). The CDR3 covers 15 residues. This clone was found a few times. This receptor was taken from an adult in good health. Here the sequenced sample was peripheral blood, taken on day 0 of MenACWY control vaccination. The chain carries TRBV7-9 and TRBJ2-7; D possibly uses TRBD1 or TRBD2 (6 bases each). In DNA, the CDR3 is TGTGCCAGCAGCTTCGCCGGGAGCAGGGGCCACGAGCAGTACTTC. Protein product: CASSFAGSRGHEQYF.